This T cell receptor beta chain derives from a study of T cell responses to AZD1222 COVID-19 vaccine. Study overall: Pooling of second doses given at about 4 or about 12 weeks was done. General study findings and limits: Without day 14 samples, only post-peak T cell repertoires were studied. Reportedly, nearly half the spike-specific TCRs target unmutated variant regions.

The table came from immunoSEQ multiplex PCR; TCRdb's copy has only in-frame clones and leaves some out. The data contain roughly 130,000 clones, 87% of them seen just once; the ten biggest clones take up roughly 1.5%. As concerns this clone: The antigen remains undetermined.

Per germline, CDR1 LNHDA and CDR2 SQIVND (reference sequence). Trimming took 5 bases from V and 2 from J, leaving 15 bases between them. The CDR3 has 15 amino acids. The sequence came from an adult in good health. Specimen: peripheral blood, collected on day 0 of AZD1222 vaccination. The chain carries TRBV19 and TRBJ1-2, with D maybe TRBD1 (6 bases). The CDR3 sequence: CASSPWTAANYGYTF. CDR3 DNA: TGTGCCAGTAGTCCCTGGACAGCTGCGAACTATGGCTACACCTTC. Supplemented by reference TRBV19 and TRBJ1-2, the full variable domain reads DGGITQSPKYLFRKEGQNVTLSCEQNLNHDAMYWYRQDPGQGLRLIYYSQIVNDFQKGDIAEGYSVSREKKESFPLTVTSAQKNPTAFYLCASSPWTAANYGYTFGSGTRLTVV.